The clone carrying this T cell receptor beta chain turned up a few times. Its antigen is as yet unknown. The entry originates in a study of beta chain features in type 1 diabetes. This CDR3 has 13 residues. Germline lookup yields CDR1 SGHTA and CDR2 FQGNSA. Trimming removed 2 bases at V and 8 bases at J, with 12 bases between. Whole-study findings and limits: The naive, central memory and Treg TCRB repertoires of patients appeared to be more similar to one another than those of healthy donors.

The isolated RNA, all of it, was reverse transcribed, so expressed TCRB transcripts were what got sequenced. The protocol was immunoSEQ multiplex PCR, while the TCRdb copy is restricted to in-frame clones and leaves out a portion. Seen here are some 99,000 clones, almost 40% observed once, and the top ten hold about 0.07%. This chain connects TRBV7-2 to TRBJ1-2; the D gene is possibly TRBD1 (6 bases). Sequencing was done on a sample of stem cell memory CD4+ T cells from blood. The source is a woman in her late teens or twenties in good health. CDR3 nucleotide sequence: TGTGCCAGCAGCTTACTGGACAGCGCCGGCTACACCTTC. Protein product: CASSLLDSAGYTF.